Following are 30 T cell receptor beta chains from one sample sequenced in a study of CD8+ T cells in alopecia areata. It was cDNA, reverse transcribed from extracted RNA, that served as the sequencing template. Assay: immunoSEQ multiplex PCR; the TCRdb copy retains only in-frame clones and omits some. The sample yields about 270,000 clones, approximately 60% seen once. The treatment here: oral pan-JAK inhibitor, 5-10 mg twice daily. Sequences were derived from CD4+ T cells sorted from blood, sampled around week 54, from a patient treated with tofacitinib. The receptors were sampled from a human donor with alopecia areata.

This clone appeared a few times. The rearrangement links TRBV5-1 to TRBJ2-1, with D unresolved. The CDR3 is made up of 15 amino acids. Per the germline V gene, CDR1 is SGHRS and CDR2 is YFSETQ. Trimming shortened V by 0 bases and J by 6 bases, and 13 bases separated the two germline ends. CDR3 protein: CASSLAGQPTNEQFF. The CDR3, as DNA: TGCGCCAGCAGCTTGGCTGGGCAGCCAACCAATGAGCAGTTCTTC.

The chain uses TRBV13 and TRBJ2-2; D is unresolved. This CDR3 comprises 12 residues. The ends were cut back, 3 bases at V and 6 bases at J, with 5 bases in the middle. Germline V lookup: CDR1 PRHDT, CDR2 FYEKMQ (reference sequence). The CDR3 nucleotides are TGTGCCAGCAGCTTTCATCCCGGGGAGCTGTTTTTT. Amino acids: CASSFHPGELFF.

This chain joins TRBV29-1 and TRBJ1-6; 7 nucleotides match TRBD1. This CDR3 region has 13 residues. V dropped 6 bases and J dropped 10; count of bases not matched to a gene: 9. The germline V gene encodes CDR1 SQVTM and CDR2 ANQGSEA. CDR3 protein: CSVIDRVGSPLHF. In DNA, the CDR3 is TGCAGCGTGATCGACAGGGTGGGATCACCCCTCCACTTT.

This clone was counted a single time. The chain combines TRBV4-3 with TRBJ2-5, with D perhaps TRBD1 or TRBD2 (5 bases each). CDR1 LGHNA and CDR2 YSLEER come from the germline V gene. Trimming cost V 4 bases and J 3 bases, with 15 bases left between them. This CDR3 contains 15 residues. The CDR3 DNA follows: TGCGCCAGCAGCCCTCGGTCGGGGCCTGAAGAGACCCAGTACTTC. It yields the protein CASSPRSGPEETQYF.

The chain carries TRBV29-1 and TRBJ2-5; 9 nucleotides match TRBD2. The V segment lost 7 bases and the J segment 4 bases; nucleotides outside the gene matches: 10. This CDR3 is built from 14 residues. CDR1 SQVTM and CDR2 ANQGSEA come from the germline V gene. The CDR3 DNA is TGCAGCGCAAGAGGAGCGGGGGGCCGAGAGACCCAGTACTTC. Protein sequence: CSARGAGGRETQYF.

The rearrangement uses TRBV29-1 and TRBJ2-3; D is uncertain. The germline gives CDR1 SQVTM, CDR2 ANQGSEA. The V end lost 5 bases, the J end lost 7 bases, and 13 bases lay between the germline ends. This CDR3 is 12 amino acids long. The CDR3 region is CSVKQRMNTQYF. The DNA for the CDR3 is TGCAGCGTTAAACAGCGCATGAATACGCAGTATTTT.

The sample holds one count of this clone. CDR3 protein: CASSLTRGRGETQYF. CDR3 DNA sequence: TGTGCCAGCAGCTTGACACGGGGAAGAGGAGAGACCCAGTACTTC. This sequence joins TRBV5-6 and TRBJ2-5, with D perhaps matching TRBD2 (5 bases). Trimming shortened V by 1 base and J by 4 bases, and 14 bases separated the two germline ends. Germline CDR1 reads SGHDT; CDR2 reads YYEEEE. There are 15 residues in the CDR3.

The CDR3 here is CASSARDRGHEQYF. CDR3 bases: TGTGCCAGCAGCGCCCGGGACAGGGGCCACGAGCAGTACTTC. The chain recombines TRBV9 with TRBJ2-7; 10 nucleotides match TRBD1. CDR3 length equals 14 residues. Trimming cost V 3 bases and J 5 bases; bases outside gene matches: 5. Germline V gene lookup returns CDR1 SGDLS and CDR2 YYNGEE.

The rearrangement joins TRBV30 to TRBJ2-7; D call uncertain. V was shortened by 5 bases and J by 2 bases, with 19 bases between the two germline ends. Germline CDR1 and CDR2: GTSNPN and SVGIG (reference sequence). The CDR3 extends over 15 amino acids. The CDR3 bases are TGTGCCTGGGGTAGTAAGGTAATCCGGGCCTACGAGCAGTACTTC. It codes for CAWGSKVIRAYEQYF.

The chain couples TRBV29-1 to TRBJ1-4; no reliable D call. The CDR3 length is 13 residues. Trimming took off 6 bases at V and 7 bases at J, with 15 bases between the two ends. Germline V gene data show CDR1 as SQVTM and CDR2 as ANQGSEA. In DNA, the CDR3 is TGCAGCGTATTAAAGGAGAACAGTGAAAAACTGTTTTTT. Translating gives CSVLKENSEKLFF.

The V call is TRBV30, the J call TRBJ1-4, with unresolved D. V lost 3 bases and J 5 bases, leaving 10 bases between the germline ends. This CDR3 has 13 amino acids. The germline gives CDR1 GTSNPN, CDR2 SVGIG (reference sequence). The CDR3 loop is CAWSGGENEKLFF. In DNA, the CDR3 is TGTGCCTGGAGCGGCGGGGAAAATGAAAAACTGTTTTTT.

The chain links TRBV9 to TRBJ2-2, with D possibly being TRBD2 (6 bases). V was clipped by 0 bases and J by 7 bases, with 13 bases between them. The CDR3 contains 15 residues. Looked up from germline, CDR1 is SGDLS and CDR2 is YYNGEE. The CDR3 DNA is TGTGCCAGCAGCGTAGTTCCGGACTATGGCGGGGAGCTGTTTTTT. Its protein is CASSVVPDYGGELFF.

The genes are TRBV30 and TRBJ1-1; 11 bases map to TRBD1. The germline V gene encodes CDR1 GTSNPN and CDR2 SVGIG (reference sequence). The CDR3 totals 14 residues. Trimming removed 3 bases from V and 5 bases from J; junction bases left unmatched: 5. CDR3 sequence (DNA): TGTGCCTGGAGGATGGACAGGGGGCTTACTGAAGCTTTCTTT. It specifies CAWRMDRGLTEAFF.

The rearrangement uses TRBV7-2 and TRBJ2-7, with D tentatively TRBD1 or TRBD2 (6 bases each). This CDR3 comprises 13 residues. Looked up from germline, CDR1 is SGHTA and CDR2 is FQGNSA. V lost 5 bases and J 7 bases, leaving 15 bases between the germline ends. This CDR3 reads CASSPRGAGEQYF. Here the CDR3 DNA reads TGTGCCAGCAGCCCTAGGGGGGCAGGGGAGCAGTACTTC.

The chain joins TRBV10-3 to TRBJ2-7; no reliable D call. Germline values: CDR1 ENHRY, CDR2 SYGVKD. The V gene lost 7 bases and the J gene lost 2 bases, with 9 bases spanning the gap. CDR3 size: 12 residues. For the CDR3, the DNA is TGTGCCATCAAGGATCCTCCCTACGAGCAGTACTTC. The encoded protein is CAIKDPPYEQYF.

The chain is built from TRBV29-1 and TRBJ1-2, with TRBD1 matching over 8 bases. The CDR3 sequence is 12 residues long. Germline V gene sequence: CDR1 SQVTM, CDR2 ANQGSEA. V shed 2 bases, J shed 7 bases, and the junction held 3 bases outside the gene matches. The DNA for the CDR3 is TGCAGCGTTGAACGGGACAGGAGTGGCTACACCTTC. Its protein product is CSVERDRSGYTF.

V usage is TRBV30 and J usage is TRBJ1-3, with D perhaps matching TRBD1 (5 bases). CDR1 GTSNPN and CDR2 SVGIG come from the germline V gene (reference sequence). The V end was cut by 8 bases, the J end by 0 bases, with 17 bases between. This CDR3 has 15 residues. The CDR3 loop is CAAWPGLLSGNTIYF. The CDR3 DNA is TGTGCCGCCTGGCCGGGGCTGCTCTCTGGAAACACCATATATTTT.

This chain uses TRBV6-1 with TRBJ2-5, with a tentative D call TRBD1 (6 bases). Trimming took 0 bases from V and 4 from J, leaving 9 bases between them. This CDR3 has 14 amino acids. Germline V lookup: CDR1 MNHNS, CDR2 SASEGT. The CDR3 reads CASSEAVRGETQYF. CDR3 coding DNA: TGTGCCAGCAGTGAAGCGGTCAGGGGAGAGACCCAGTACTTC.

The table lists this clone with a few counts. The rearrangement links TRBV19 to TRBJ2-7; 9 bases are shared with TRBD1. V shed 6 bases, J shed 2 bases, and the junction held 5 bases outside the gene matches. Germline CDR1 is LNHDA and CDR2 is SQIVND (reference sequence). The CDR3 covers 14 residues. This CDR3 is CASRPGQGAYEQYF. The CDR3 DNA is TGTGCCAGTAGACCGGGACAGGGTGCCTACGAGCAGTACTTC.

V and J are TRBV30 and TRBJ1-5; no clear D gene. Germline V CDR1 and CDR2: GTSNPN, SVGIG (reference sequence). Trimming shortened V by 2 bases and J by 1 base, and 12 bases separated the two germline ends. The CDR3 is 15 amino acids. CDR3 sequence reads: CAWSTDPPSNQPQHF. The CDR3 DNA sequence: TGTGCCTGGAGTACAGATCCCCCGAGCAATCAGCCCCAGCATTTT.

The chain employs TRBV7-9 and TRBJ2-7, with a possible D match to TRBD2 (6 bases). Per germline, CDR1 SEHNR and CDR2 FQNEAQ (reference sequence). V gave up 5 bases and J gave up 5 bases, with 16 bases separating them. The CDR3 is 14 amino acids. CDR3 nucleotide sequence: TGTGCCAGCAGCCACCCCGGGAGTTCCGACGAGCAGTACTTC. It encodes CASSHPGSSDEQYF.

J is TRBJ1-2 and V is TRBV2; D gene uncertain. The CDR3 is made up of 14 amino acids. V was shortened by 3 bases and J by 3 bases, with 11 bases between the two germline ends. From germline, CDR1 is SNHLY and CDR2 FYNNEI. CDR3 amino acids: CASSDWGIDYGYTF. The CDR3 coding sequence is TGTGCCAGCAGTGATTGGGGTATCGACTATGGCTACACCTTC. The variable domain in full, completed from reference TRBV2 and TRBJ1-2, reads EPEVTQTPSHQVTQMGQEVILRCVPISNHLYFYWYRQILGQKVEFLVSFYNNEISEKSEIFDDQFSVERPDGSNFTLKIRSTKLEDSAMYFCASSDWGIDYGYTFGSGTRLTVV.

V usage is TRBV29-1 and J usage is TRBJ1-2, with D possibly matching TRBD1 (6 bases). The CDR3 loop spans 10 amino acids. Germline V CDR1 and CDR2: SQVTM, ANQGSEA. V shed 7 bases and J shed 6 bases, with 9 bases lying between them. DNA for the CDR3: TGCAGCGCTTACAGGGATGGCTACACCTTC. Translated: CSAYRDGYTF.

There are a few counts of this clone. The V and J genes are TRBV30 and TRBJ1-1, with TRBD1 matching 8 bases. CDR1 and CDR2 from the germline V gene are GTSNPN and SVGIG (reference sequence). CDR3 size: 13 residues. V lost 2 bases, J lost 3 bases, and 2 bases stayed unmatched. The CDR3 is CAWSQTGDTEAFF. The CDR3 DNA is TGTGCCTGGAGTCAGACAGGGGACACTGAAGCTTTCTTT.

The chain recombines TRBV5-8 with TRBJ2-5, with 12 bases lining up with TRBD2. Germline V CDR1 and CDR2: SGHTS, YDEGEE. The CDR3 spans 16 residues. Losses at the gene ends were 4 bases for V and 0 bases for J; bases not matched to a gene: 4. The CDR3 DNA reads TGTGCCAGCAGCGTGACTAGCGGGGGCTACCAAGAGACCCAGTACTTC. It encodes CASSVTSGGYQETQYF.

Concerning this clone: The sample contains more than one DNA sequence encoding this CDR3. CDR3 coding DNA: TGCAGCGCCAGAAAAGACAGGGGGAACACTGAAGCTTTCTTT. This codes for CSARKDRGNTEAFF. J is TRBJ1-1 and V is TRBV29-1; 8 bases match TRBD1. V gave up 7 bases and J gave up 1 base; unmatched junction bases: 8. This CDR3 has 14 residues. CDR1 is SQVTM, CDR2 ANQGSEA, per germline.

V gene TRBV11-2 combines with J gene TRBJ2-5, with D unresolved. CDR1 is SGHAT, CDR2 FQNNGV, per germline. With 1 base removed from V and 2 bases from J, the gap between germline ends came to 8 bases. The CDR3 has 14 residues. The CDR3 region has the DNA TGTGCCAGCAGCTTAGCCCTCAATCAAGAGACCCAGTACTTC. Translated, it gives CASSLALNQETQYF.

The chain couples TRBV18 to TRBJ2-7; D unresolved. V was trimmed by 4 bases and J by 2 bases, leaving 6 bases between them. In germline, CDR1 is KGHSH, CDR2 LQKENI. The CDR3 is made up of 12 amino acids. DNA for the CDR3: TGTGCCAGCTCACGAGGCGCCTACGAGCAGTACTTC. This codes for CASSRGAYEQYF.

The chain links TRBV19 to TRBJ1-5, with a possible D match to TRBD1 (5 bases). The CDR3 length is 14 residues. Trimming left V 0 bases short and J 4 bases short, with 7 bases between. The germline V gene has CDR1 LNHDA and CDR2 SQIVND (reference sequence). The chain's CDR3 is CASSIDRANQPQHF. The CDR3 DNA is TGTGCCAGTAGTATAGACAGGGCTAATCAGCCCCAGCATTTT.

The chain uses TRBV15 and TRBJ1-4; tentatively, D is TRBD1 (5 bases). The CDR3 contains 17 residues. The germline gives CDR1 LNHNV, CDR2 YYDKDF (reference sequence). Between the trimmed V and J ends, which lost 0 bases and 8 bases, there was a span of 19 bases. Here the CDR3 reads CATSRDSGAGLGEKLFF. The CDR3 region has the DNA TGTGCCACCAGCAGAGATTCCGGGGCAGGGTTAGGAGAAAAACTGTTTTTT.